These T cell receptor beta chains were read from a single sample in a study of cytomegalovirus exposure and HLA in healthy donors. Libraries were prepared by immunoSEQ multiplex PCR; TCRdb keeps only in-frame clonotypes and omits some of them. The sample has 150,000 to 200,000 clones, roughly 80% seen once. Source material: PBMCs. The source is a man aged 18 to 29 in good health and CMV-seronegative. Both conserved end residues are part of each CDR3. The D gene is left open where the match is weak. Clone size is given for some rows only: seen once, a few or many times, or a class if the clone is expanded.

d_gene | abundance | j_gene | v_gene | CDR3nt | CDR3aa
. | . | TRBJ2-7 | TRBV18 | TGTGCCAGCTCTCCCGGGACAAAGTACGAGCAGTACTTC | CASSPGTKYEQYF
. | . | TRBJ2-7 | TRBV7-6 | TGTGCCAGCAGCCCGACCACAGTGGGCGAGCAGTACTTC | CASSPTTVGEQYF
TRBD1 | once | TRBJ1-1 | TRBV18 | TGTGCCAGCTCACCGGGACAGGGGTTGAACACTGAAGCTTTCTTT | CASSPGQGLNTEAFF
TRBD2 | . | TRBJ2-1 | TRBV7-2 | TGTGCCAGCAGCTCACGTACTAGCGGGACCCATGAGCAGTTCTTC | CASSSRTSGTHEQFF
TRBD1 | . | TRBJ2-1 | TRBV4-1 | TGCGCCAGCAGCCACATGGGACAGGGGCCCTACAATGAGCAGTTCTTC | CASSHMGQGPYNEQFF
. | . | TRBJ2-7 | TRBV7-9 | TGTGCCAGCAGCTTAGCAGATAGCGGTTTTGACTACGAGCAGTACTTC | CASSLADSGFDYEQYF
TRBD1 | . | TRBJ2-3 | TRBV7-9 | TGTGCCAGCAGCACGAGACAGGGGACCACAGATACGCAGTATTTT | CASSTRQGTTDTQYF
TRBD1 | once | TRBJ1-5 | TRBV2 | TGTGCCAGCAGTGGTGAGACAGGGGAGCAGCCCCAGCATTTT | CASSGETGEQPQHF
. | . | TRBJ2-2 | TRBV6-6 | TGTGCCGGCCACGACTCGGCGAACACCGGGGAGCTGTTTTTT | CAGHDSANTGELFF
. | . | TRBJ1-5 | TRBV5-4 | TGTGCCAGCAGCTCGCATCCGAGAGATCAGCCCCAGCATTTT | CASSSHPRDQPQHF